The clone carrying this TCR beta chain was seen a handful of times. Its antigen is still unknown. The data were taken from a study of T-cell reconstitution after alpha-beta-depleted transplantation in children. Overall study findings and caveats: Counts and diversity of T cells one year after transplant came mostly from newly produced T cells.

It was with unique molecular identifiers that the TCRbeta library was prepared. TCRdb re-derived calls from the PCR reads in MiXCR, one entry per CDR3 protein. The sample contains a few hundred thousand distinct CDR3 sequences, about an eighth of which appear only once. Germline V gene sequence: CDR1 KGHDR, CDR2 SFDVKD. V was clipped by 9 bases and J by 3 bases; unmatched bases: 6. The CDR3 totals 14 residues. This sequence joins TRBV24-1 and TRBJ2-2; 7 bases map to TRBD1. The source is a male patient younger than 18 who had a stem cell transplant for acute myeloid leukemia, so the T cells may come from the graft donor. The sequenced sample was PBMCs, mostly from graft donor cells, obtained 360 days after TCRalphabeta/CD19-depleted stem cell transplant. This chain's CDR3 is CATGEGGYTGELFF. The CDR3 DNA reads as TGTGCCACCGGGGAAGGGGGCTACACCGGGGAGCTGTTTTTT.